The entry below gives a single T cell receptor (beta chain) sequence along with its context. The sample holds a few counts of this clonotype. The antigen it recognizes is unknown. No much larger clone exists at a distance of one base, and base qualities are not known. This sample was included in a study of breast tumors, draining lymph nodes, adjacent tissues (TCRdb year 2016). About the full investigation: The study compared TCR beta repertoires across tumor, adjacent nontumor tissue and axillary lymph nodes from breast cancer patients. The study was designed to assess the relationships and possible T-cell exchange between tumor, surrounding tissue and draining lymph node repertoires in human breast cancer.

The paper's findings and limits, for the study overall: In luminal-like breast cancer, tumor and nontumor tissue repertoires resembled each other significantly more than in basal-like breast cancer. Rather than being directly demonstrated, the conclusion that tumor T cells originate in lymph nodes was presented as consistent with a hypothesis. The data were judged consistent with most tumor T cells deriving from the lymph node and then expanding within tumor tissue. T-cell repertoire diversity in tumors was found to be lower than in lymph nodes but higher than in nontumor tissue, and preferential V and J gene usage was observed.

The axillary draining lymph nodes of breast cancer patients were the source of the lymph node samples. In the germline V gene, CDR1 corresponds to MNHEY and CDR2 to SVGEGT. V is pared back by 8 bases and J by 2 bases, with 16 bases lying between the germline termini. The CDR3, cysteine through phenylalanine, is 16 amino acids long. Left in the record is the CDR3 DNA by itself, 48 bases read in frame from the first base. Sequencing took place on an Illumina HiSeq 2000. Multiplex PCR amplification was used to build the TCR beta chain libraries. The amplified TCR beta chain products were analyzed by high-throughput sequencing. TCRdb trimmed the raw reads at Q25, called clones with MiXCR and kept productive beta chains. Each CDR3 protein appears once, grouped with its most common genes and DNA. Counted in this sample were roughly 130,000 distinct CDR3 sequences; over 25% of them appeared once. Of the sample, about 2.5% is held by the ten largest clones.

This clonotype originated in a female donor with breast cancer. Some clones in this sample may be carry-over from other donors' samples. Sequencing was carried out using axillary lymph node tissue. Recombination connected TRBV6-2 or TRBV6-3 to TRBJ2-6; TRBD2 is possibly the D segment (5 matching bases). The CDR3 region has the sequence CASRTPGSTGANVLTF. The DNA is TGTGCCAGCCGGACTCCGGGGAGCACTGGGGCCAACGTCCTGACTTTC.